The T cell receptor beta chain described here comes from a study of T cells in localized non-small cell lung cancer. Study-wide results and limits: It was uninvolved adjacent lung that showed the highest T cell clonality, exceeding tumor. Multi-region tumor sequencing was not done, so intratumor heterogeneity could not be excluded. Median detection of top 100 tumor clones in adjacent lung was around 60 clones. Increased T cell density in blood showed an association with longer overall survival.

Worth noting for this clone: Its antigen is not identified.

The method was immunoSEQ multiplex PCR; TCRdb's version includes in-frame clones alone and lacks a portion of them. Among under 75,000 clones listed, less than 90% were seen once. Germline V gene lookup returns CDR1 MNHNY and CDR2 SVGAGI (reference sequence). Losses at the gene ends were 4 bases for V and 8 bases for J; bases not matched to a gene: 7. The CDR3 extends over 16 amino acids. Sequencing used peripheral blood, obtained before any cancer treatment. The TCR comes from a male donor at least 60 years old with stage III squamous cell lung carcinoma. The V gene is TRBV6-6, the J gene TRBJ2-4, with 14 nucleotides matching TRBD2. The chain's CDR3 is CASSSPRLAGGDIQYF. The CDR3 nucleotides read TGTGCCAGCAGTTCCCCACGACTAGCGGGAGGGGACATTCAGTACTTC.